This TCR beta chain was documented in a study of shared clonotypes between healthy human individuals. Generated by immunoSEQ multiplex PCR, the TCRdb table keeps only in-frame clones and is missing some. Of nearly 2 million clones in the sample, approximately 94% were seen once. Only CD45RO-negative cells positively selected for CCR7 counted as naive CD8 cells, so terminally differentiated effector memory CD45RA+ cells were excluded. Worth noting for this clone: This sample also contains other DNA sequences that code for the same CDR3.

The CDR3 length is 14 residues. Trimming removed 1 base from V and 3 bases from J, with 7 bases in between. Germline V lookup: CDR1 SGHTA, CDR2 FQGNSA. This clonotype originated in a man younger than 35 in good health. Sequencing was carried out using naive CD8+ T cells sorted from blood. V usage is TRBV7-2 and J usage is TRBJ2-1; unclear D gene. CDR3 in amino acids: CASSLGSSYNEQFF. CDR3 coding DNA: TGTGCCAGCAGCTTAGGTAGCAGCTACAATGAGCAGTTCTTC.